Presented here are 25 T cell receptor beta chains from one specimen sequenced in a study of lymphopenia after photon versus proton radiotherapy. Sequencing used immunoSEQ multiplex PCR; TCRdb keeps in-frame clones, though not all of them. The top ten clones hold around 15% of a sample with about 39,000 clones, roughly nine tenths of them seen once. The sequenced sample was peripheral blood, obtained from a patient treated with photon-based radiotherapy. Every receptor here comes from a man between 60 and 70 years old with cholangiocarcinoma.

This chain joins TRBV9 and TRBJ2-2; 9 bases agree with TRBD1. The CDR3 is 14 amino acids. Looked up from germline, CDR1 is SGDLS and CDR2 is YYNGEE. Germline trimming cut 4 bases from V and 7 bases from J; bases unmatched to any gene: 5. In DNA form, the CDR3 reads TGTGCCAGCAGCTCCCGGACAGGGGTCGGGGAGCTGTTTTTT. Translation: CASSSRTGVGELFF.

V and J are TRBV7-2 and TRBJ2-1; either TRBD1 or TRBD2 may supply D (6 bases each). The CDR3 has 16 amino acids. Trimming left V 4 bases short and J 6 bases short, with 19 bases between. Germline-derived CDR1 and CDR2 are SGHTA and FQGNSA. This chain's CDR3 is CASSYASGGGFNEQFF. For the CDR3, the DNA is TGTGCCAGCAGCTACGCCAGCGGAGGGGGGTTCAATGAGCAGTTCTTC.

The CDR3 nucleotides read TGTGCCAGCAGCCCAGGACAGAATGTAGGTTCACCCCTCCACTTT. This gives the protein CASSPGQNVGSPLHF. The rearrangement joins TRBV7-8 to TRBJ1-6, with D tentatively TRBD1 (6 bases). This CDR3 contains 15 residues. Per the germline V gene, CDR1 is SGHVS and CDR2 is FQNEAQ. Trimming pared 5 bases from V and 9 bases from J, leaving 17 bases between.

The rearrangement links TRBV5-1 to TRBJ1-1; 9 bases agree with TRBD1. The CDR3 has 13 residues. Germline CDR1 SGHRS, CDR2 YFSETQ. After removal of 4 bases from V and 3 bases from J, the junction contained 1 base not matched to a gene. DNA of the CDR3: TGCGCCAGCAGCAGGGACAGGGACACTGAAGCTTTCTTT. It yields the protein CASSRDRDTEAFF.

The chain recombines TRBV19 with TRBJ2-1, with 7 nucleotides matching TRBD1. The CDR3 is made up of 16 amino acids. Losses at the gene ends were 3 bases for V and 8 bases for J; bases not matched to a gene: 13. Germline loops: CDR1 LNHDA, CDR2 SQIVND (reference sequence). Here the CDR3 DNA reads TGTGCCAGTAGTATCTCGGGACAGCCTAGTTTCGATGAGCAGTTCTTC. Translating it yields CASSISGQPSFDEQFF.

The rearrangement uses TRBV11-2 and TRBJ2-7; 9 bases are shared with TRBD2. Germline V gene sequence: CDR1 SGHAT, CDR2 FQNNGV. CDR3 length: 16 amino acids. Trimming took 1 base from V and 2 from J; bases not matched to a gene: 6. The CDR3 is CASSLGPTSGTYEQYF. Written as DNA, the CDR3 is TGTGCCAGCAGCTTAGGGCCGACTAGCGGAACCTACGAGCAGTACTTC.

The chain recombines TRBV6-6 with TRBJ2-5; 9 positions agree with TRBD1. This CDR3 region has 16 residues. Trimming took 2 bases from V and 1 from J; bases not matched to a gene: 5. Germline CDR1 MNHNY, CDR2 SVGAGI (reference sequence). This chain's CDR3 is CASSYPGQGPQETQYF. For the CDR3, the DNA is TGTGCCAGCAGTTACCCCGGACAGGGGCCCCAAGAGACCCAGTACTTC.

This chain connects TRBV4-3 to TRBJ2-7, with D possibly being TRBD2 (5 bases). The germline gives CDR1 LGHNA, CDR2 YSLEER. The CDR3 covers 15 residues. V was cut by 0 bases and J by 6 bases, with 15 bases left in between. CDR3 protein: CASSQDWLVSGEQYF. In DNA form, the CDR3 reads TGCGCCAGCAGCCAAGATTGGTTAGTAAGCGGCGAGCAGTACTTC.

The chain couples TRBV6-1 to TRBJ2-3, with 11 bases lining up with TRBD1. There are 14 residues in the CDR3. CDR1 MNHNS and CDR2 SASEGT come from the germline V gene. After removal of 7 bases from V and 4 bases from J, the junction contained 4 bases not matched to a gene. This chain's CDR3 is CASTLDRGPDTQYF. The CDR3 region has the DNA TGTGCCAGCACCCTGGACAGGGGGCCAGATACGCAGTATTTT.

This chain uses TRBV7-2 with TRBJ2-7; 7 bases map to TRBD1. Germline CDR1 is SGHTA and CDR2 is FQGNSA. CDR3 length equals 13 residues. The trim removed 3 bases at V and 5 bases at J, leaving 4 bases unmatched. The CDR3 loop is CASSFGTEDEQYF. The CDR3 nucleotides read TGTGCCAGCAGCTTCGGGACAGAAGACGAGCAGTACTTC. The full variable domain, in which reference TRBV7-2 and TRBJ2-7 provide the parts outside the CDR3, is GAGVSQSPSNKVTEKGKDVELRCDPISGHTALYWYRQSLGQGLEFLIYFQGNSAPDKSGLPSDRFSAERTGGSVSTLTIQRTQQEDSAVYLCASSFGTEDEQYFGPGTRLTVT.

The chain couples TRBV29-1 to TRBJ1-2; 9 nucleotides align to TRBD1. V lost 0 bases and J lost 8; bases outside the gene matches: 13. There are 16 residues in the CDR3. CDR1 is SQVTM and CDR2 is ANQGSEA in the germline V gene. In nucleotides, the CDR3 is TGCAGCGTTGAAGATCCCCGGGGACAGGGTTTTATCGGCTACACCTTC. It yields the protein CSVEDPRGQGFIGYTF. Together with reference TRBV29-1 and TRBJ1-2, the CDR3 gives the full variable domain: SAVISQKPSRDICQRGTSLTIQCQVDSQVTMMFWYRQQPGQSLTLIATANQGSEATYESGFVIDKFPISRPNLTFSTLTVSNMSPEDSSIYLCSVEDPRGQGFIGYTFGSGTRLTVV.

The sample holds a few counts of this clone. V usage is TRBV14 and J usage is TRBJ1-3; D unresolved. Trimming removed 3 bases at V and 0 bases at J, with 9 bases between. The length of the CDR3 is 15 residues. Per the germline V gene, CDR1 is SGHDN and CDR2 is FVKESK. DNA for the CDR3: TGTGCCAGCAGCCAGGCAATGGGCTCTGGAAACACCATATATTTT. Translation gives CASSQAMGSGNTIYF. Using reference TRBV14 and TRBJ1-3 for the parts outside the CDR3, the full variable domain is EAGVTQFPSHSVIEKGQTVTLRCDPISGHDNLYWYRRVMGKEIKFLLHFVKESKQDESGMPNNRFLAERTGGTYSTLKVQPAELEDSGVYFCASSQAMGSGNTIYFGEGSWLTVV.

DNA of the CDR3: TGTGCCAGCAGCTTCGATCGAGGGACTAGCGGGACAGGGGAGCAGTTCTTC. It encodes CASSFDRGTSGTGEQFF. This chain joins TRBV2 and TRBJ2-1, with 13 bases identical to TRBD2. The CDR3 runs to 17 residues. Germline V gene data show CDR1 as SNHLY and CDR2 as FYNNEI. V shed 6 bases, J shed 10 bases, and the junction held 15 bases outside the gene matches.

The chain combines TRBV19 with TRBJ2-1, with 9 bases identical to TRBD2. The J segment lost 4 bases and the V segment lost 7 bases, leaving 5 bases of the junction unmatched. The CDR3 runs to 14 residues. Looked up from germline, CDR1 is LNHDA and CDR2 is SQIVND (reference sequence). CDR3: CASIPREGYNEQFF. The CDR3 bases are TGTGCCAGTATTCCGCGGGAGGGTTACAATGAGCAGTTCTTC.

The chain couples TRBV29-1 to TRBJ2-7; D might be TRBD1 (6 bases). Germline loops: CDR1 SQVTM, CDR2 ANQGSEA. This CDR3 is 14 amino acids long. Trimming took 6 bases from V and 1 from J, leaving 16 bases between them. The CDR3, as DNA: TGCAGCGTAGTGACAGGCGTACTGTCCTACGAGCAGTACTTC. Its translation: CSVVTGVLSYEQYF.

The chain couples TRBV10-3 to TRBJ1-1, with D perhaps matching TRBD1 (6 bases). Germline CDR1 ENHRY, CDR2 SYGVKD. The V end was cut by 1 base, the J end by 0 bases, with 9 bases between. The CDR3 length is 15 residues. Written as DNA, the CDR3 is TGTGCCATCAGTGAGTTTCAGGGGATGAACACTGAAGCTTTCTTT. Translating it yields CAISEFQGMNTEAFF.

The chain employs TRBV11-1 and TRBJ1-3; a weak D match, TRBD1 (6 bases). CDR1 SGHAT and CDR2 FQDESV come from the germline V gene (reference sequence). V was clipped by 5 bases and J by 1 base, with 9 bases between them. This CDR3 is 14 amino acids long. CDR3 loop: CASSPDSSGNTIYF. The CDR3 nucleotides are TGTGCCAGCAGCCCGGACAGTTCTGGAAACACCATATATTTT.

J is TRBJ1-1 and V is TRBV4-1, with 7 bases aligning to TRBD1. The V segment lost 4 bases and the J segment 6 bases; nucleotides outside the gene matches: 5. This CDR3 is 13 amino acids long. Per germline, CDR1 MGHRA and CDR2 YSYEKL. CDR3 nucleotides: TGCGCCAGCAGCCGGGACAGCCGAGCTGAAGCTTTCTTT. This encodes CASSRDSRAEAFF.

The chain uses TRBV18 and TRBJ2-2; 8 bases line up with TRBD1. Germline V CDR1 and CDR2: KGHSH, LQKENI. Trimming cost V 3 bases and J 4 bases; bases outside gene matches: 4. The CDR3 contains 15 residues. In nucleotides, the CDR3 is TGTGCCAGCTCACCTCGGACAGGGCTCACCGGGGAGCTGTTTTTT. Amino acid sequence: CASSPRTGLTGELFF.

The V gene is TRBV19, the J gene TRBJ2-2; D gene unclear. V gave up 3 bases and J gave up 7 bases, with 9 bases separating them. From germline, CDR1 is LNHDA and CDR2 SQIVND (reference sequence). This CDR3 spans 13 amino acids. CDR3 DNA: TGTGCCAGTAGTATTTTTCTAGGCGGGGAGCTGTTTTTT. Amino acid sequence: CASSIFLGGELFF.

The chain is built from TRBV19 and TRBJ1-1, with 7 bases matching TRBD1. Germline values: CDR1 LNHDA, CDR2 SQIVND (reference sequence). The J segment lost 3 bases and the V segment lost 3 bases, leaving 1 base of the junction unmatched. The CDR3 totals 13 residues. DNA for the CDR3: TGTGCCAGTAGTATTGACAGGGACACTGAAGCTTTCTTT. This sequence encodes CASSIDRDTEAFF. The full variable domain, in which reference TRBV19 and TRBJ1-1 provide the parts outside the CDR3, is DGGITQSPKYLFRKEGQNVTLSCEQNLNHDAMYWYRQDPGQGLRLIYYSQIVNDFQKGDIAEGYSVSREKKESFPLTVTSAQKNPTAFYLCASSIDRDTEAFFGQGTRLTVV.

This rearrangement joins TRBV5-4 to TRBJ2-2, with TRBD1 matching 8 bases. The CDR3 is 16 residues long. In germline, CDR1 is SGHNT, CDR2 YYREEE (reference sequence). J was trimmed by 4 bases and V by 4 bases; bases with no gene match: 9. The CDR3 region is CASSPDRERVTGELFF. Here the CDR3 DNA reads TGTGCCAGCAGCCCGGACAGGGAGAGGGTCACCGGGGAGCTGTTTTTT.

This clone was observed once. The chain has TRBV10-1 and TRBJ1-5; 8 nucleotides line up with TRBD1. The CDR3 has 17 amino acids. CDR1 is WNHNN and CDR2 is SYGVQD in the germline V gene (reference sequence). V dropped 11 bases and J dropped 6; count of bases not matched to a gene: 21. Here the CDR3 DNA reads TGCGCCGGTCGACCCGCCTGGACAGGGCGGAGGGGTCAGCCCCAGCATTTT. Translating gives CAGRPAWTGRRGQPQHF.

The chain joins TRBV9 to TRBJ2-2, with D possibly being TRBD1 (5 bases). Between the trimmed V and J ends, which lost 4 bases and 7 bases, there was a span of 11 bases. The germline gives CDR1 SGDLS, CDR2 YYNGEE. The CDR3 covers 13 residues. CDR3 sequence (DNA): TGTGCCAGCAGCCTCCTCCAGGGCGGGGAGCTGTTTTTT. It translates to CASSLLQGGELFF.

The CDR3 bases are TGCGCCAGCAGCTTGGGTCGTCAGGGTGATGAGGAATACTTC. This encodes CASSLGRQGDEEYF. This sequence joins TRBV5-1 and TRBJ2-4, with a possible D match to TRBD1 (5 bases). CDR3 size: 14 residues. The V end was cut by 0 bases, the J end by 16 bases, with 20 bases between. Germline CDR1 is SGHRS and CDR2 is YFSETQ.